The source of this TCR beta chain is a study of blood T cells in healthy people across ages. Notes on the study in general: Calculation of diversity from one million T cells yielded estimates considered to be underestimates. Higher naive T cell percentage went strongly together with higher TCR beta diversity. CMV status of donors was not determined, possibly confounding expanded clonotype changes.

V lost 0 bases and J lost 6, with 17 bases in between. This CDR3 has 16 residues. Comments on this clonotype: Its antigen is still unknown.

Primed by a sample-barcoded 5' primer and a J-beta primer mix, a second PCR proceeded for roughly 6 to 12 cycles. TCRdb re-called the 5' RACE reads through MiXCR, storing one row per CDR3 protein. The sample lists over 1,500,000 distinct CDR3 sequences, around half occurring once. This rearrangement joins TRBV12-3 or TRBV12-4 to TRBJ1-1, with D unresolved. Sequenced material: blood. The receptor was derived from a woman in her thirties or forties in good health. The CDR3 region is CASSLATGPHVAEAFF. The DNA for the CDR3 is TGTGCCAGCAGTTTAGCTACCGGGCCCCATGTGGCTGAAGCTTTCTTT.